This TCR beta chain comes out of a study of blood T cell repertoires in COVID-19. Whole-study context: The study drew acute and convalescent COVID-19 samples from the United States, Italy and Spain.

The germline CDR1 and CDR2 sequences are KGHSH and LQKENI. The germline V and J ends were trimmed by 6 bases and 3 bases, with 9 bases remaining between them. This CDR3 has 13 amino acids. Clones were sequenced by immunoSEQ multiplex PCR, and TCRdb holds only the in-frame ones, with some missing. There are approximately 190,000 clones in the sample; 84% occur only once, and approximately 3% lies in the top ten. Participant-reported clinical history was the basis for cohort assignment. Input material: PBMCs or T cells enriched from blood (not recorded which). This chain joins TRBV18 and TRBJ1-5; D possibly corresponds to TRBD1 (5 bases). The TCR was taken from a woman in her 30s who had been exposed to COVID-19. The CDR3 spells CASSGGNNQPQHF. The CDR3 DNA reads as TGTGCCAGCTCGGGGGGAAACAATCAGCCCCAGCATTTT. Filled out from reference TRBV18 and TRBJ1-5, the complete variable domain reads NAGVMQNPRHLVRRRGQEARLRCSPMKGHSHVYWYRQLPEEGLKFMVYLQKENIIDESGMPKERFSAEFPKEGPSILRIQQVVRGDSAAYFCASSGGNNQPQHFGDGTRLSIL.